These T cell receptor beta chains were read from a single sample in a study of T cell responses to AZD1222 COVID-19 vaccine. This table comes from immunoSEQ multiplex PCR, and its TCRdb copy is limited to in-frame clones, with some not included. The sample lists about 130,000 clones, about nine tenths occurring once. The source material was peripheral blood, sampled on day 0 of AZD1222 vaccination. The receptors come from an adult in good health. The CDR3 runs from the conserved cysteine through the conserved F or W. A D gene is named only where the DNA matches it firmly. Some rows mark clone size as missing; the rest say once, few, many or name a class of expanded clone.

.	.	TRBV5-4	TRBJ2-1	TGTGCCAGCACCCGACGGGCCGCCTCCTACAATGAGCAGTTCTTC	CASTRRAASYNEQFF
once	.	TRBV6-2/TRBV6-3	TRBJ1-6	TGTGCCAGCAGTTACTCCTCCGGCGGGGTACTTTCACCCCTCCACTTT	CASSYSSGGVLSPLHF
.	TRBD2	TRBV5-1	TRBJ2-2	TGCGCCAGCAGCCGGACTCGCGGGGGGGCCAACACCGGGGAGCTGTTTTTT	CASSRTRGGANTGELFF
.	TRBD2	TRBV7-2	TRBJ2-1	TGTGCCAGCAGCTTGAACGGGGGGGCTGAGCAGTTCTTC	CASSLNGGAEQFF
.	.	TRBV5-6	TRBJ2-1	TGTGCCAGCGACGTATGGGGTCCCTACAATGAGCAGTTCTTC	CASDVWGPYNEQFF
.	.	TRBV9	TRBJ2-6	TGTGCCAGCAGCGTACATCAGGGGATGCGGTCTGGGGCCAACGTCCTGACTTTC	CASSVHQGMRSGANVLTF
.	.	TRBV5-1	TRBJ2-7	TGCGCCAGCAGCTTGGAACAGGCCGAAGAGCAGTACTTC	CASSLEQAEEQYF
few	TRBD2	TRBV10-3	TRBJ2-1	TGTGCCATCAGGGGAGCTAGCGGGGGGAATTCTGAGCAGTTCTTC	CAIRGASGGNSEQFF
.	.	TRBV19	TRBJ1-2	TGTGCCAGTAGTACGAGACCCTATGGCTACACCTTC	CASSTRPYGYTF
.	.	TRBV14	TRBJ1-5	TGTGCCAGCAGCCCGACAAATAGTGGTCAGCCCCAGCATTTT	CASSPTNSGQPQHF
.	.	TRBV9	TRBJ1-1	TGTGCCAGCCTCAGGGTCACTGAAGCTTTCTTT	CASLRVTEAFF
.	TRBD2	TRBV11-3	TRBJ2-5	TGTGCCAGCAGCTCGGGGGCGCGGGAGGCCCAGTACTTC	CASSSGAREAQYF
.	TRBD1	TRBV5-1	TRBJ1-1	TGCGCCAGCAGCCCCGACAGGGTCAGAAACACTGAAGCTTTCTTT	CASSPDRVRNTEAFF
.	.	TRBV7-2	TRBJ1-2	TGTGCCAGCAGCTTTCCGGGGCGCCTGGGCTATGGCTACACCTTC	CASSFPGRLGYGYTF
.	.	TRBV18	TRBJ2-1	TGTGCCAGCTCACGTCGACAGGAGTCCCCCCGGTTCTTC	CASSRRQESPRFF
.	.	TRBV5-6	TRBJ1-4	TGTGCCAGCAGCTTGCTTGAGGGACCCGATCTGTTTTTT	CASSLLEGPDLFF
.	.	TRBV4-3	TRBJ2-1	TGCGCCAGCAGCCAATACCCCCCTAGGGCCTCCTACAATGAGCAGTTCTTC	CASSQYPPRASYNEQFF
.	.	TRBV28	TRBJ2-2	TGTGCCAGCACCAAAGGGGGTTTAGCGGATCCCCCCGGGGAGCTGTTTTTT	CASTKGGLADPPGELFF
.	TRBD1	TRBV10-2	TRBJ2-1	TGCGCCAGCAGCGCAGGGGGAAGTAATGAGCAGTTCTTC	CASSAGGSNEQFF
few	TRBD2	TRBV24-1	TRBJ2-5	TGTGCCACCAGTGATTTGACTAGCGGGGACCAAGAGACCCAGTACTTC	CATSDLTSGDQETQYF
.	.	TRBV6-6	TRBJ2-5	TGTGCCAGCAGTTACCCGTGGAGCCAAGAGACCCAGTACTTC	CASSYPWSQETQYF
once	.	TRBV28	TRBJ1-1	TGTGCCAGCAATCTGGGCGTCTGGGGGGGCACTGAAGCTTTCTTT	CASNLGVWGGTEAFF
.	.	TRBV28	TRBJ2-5	TGTGCCAGCAGTCAGCAGGGACCTCTCCAAGAGACCCAGTACTTC	CASSQQGPLQETQYF